These 28 T cell receptor beta chains came from one sample sequenced in a study of shared clonotypes between healthy human individuals. The data were produced by immunoSEQ multiplex PCR, yet TCRdb's version contains in-frame clones alone and is incomplete. The sample lists about 510,000 clones; over 75% were seen once. Sequenced: PBMCs. These receptors were collected from a woman aged 40 to 49 in good health. Some clones in this sample may be carry-over from other donors' samples.

V usage is TRBV10-1 and J usage is TRBJ1-5; a weak D match, TRBD1 (6 bases). This CDR3 has 14 amino acids. Trimming left V 2 bases short and J 7 bases short, with 12 bases between. Germline V gene lookup returns CDR1 WNHNN and CDR2 SYGVQD (reference sequence). The CDR3 nucleotides read TGCGCCAGCAGTGAGGGGGGCCCGGTCCAGCCCCAGCATTTT. The encoded protein is CASSEGGPVQPQHF.

The chain combines TRBV19 with TRBJ2-7; a weak D match, TRBD1 (7 bases). Per the germline V gene, CDR1 is LNHDA and CDR2 is SQIVND (reference sequence). This CDR3 is built from 13 residues. Trimming cost V 5 bases and J 7 bases, with 15 bases left between them. The CDR3 DNA is TGTGCCAGTAGTTCTGCAGGGGGAGGAGAGCAGTACTTC. Its protein is CASSSAGGGEQYF.

This chain joins TRBV19 and TRBJ1-1; 7 nucleotides line up with TRBD1. V shed 5 bases and J 6 bases; nucleotides not matched to a gene: 12. The CDR3 contains 15 residues. CDR1 is LNHDA and CDR2 is SQIVND in the germline V gene (reference sequence). The CDR3 protein is CASSSLTGSGAEAFF. The CDR3 coding sequence is TGTGCCAGTAGTTCGCTGACAGGGTCAGGCGCTGAAGCTTTCTTT.

This clone occurred a few times. The chain combines TRBV30 with TRBJ1-4; 8 nucleotides match TRBD1. The CDR3 runs 14 residues. The V segment lost 5 bases and the J segment 8 bases; nucleotides outside the gene matches: 10. The V gene's germline CDR1 is GTSNPN and CDR2 SVGIG (reference sequence). CDR3 nucleotide sequence: TGTGCCTGGGCCTATGGACAGGGATGGGAAAAACTGTTTTTT. Translation gives CAWAYGQGWEKLFF. The whole variable domain, filled in from reference TRBV30 and TRBJ1-4, reads SQTIHQWPATLVQPVGSPLSLECTVEGTSNPNLYWYRQAAGRGLQLLFYSVGIGQISSEVPQNLSASRPQDRQFILSSKKLLLSDSGFYLCAWAYGQGWEKLFFGSGTQLSVL.

The chain joins TRBV6-4 to TRBJ2-1, with 8 bases identical to TRBD2. This CDR3 spans 15 amino acids. The V gene end was trimmed by 2 bases and the J gene end by 9 bases; junction bases not matched to a gene: 9. Germline CDR1 and CDR2: MRHNA and SNTAGT. CDR3 loop: CASSDGAGGVREQFF. The CDR3 nucleotides are TGTGCCAGCAGTGACGGGGCGGGAGGCGTGCGTGAGCAGTTCTTC.

In DNA form, the CDR3 reads TGTGCCAGTAGTATCGCGACCCGGCAGTTCTTC. Translating it yields CASSIATRQFF. The chain has TRBV19 and TRBJ2-1; no clear D gene. Germline V gene lookup returns CDR1 LNHDA and CDR2 SQIVND (reference sequence). Trimming shortened V by 3 bases and J by 12 bases, and 9 bases separated the two germline ends. The CDR3 sequence is 11 residues long.

This clone was picked up many times. The gene calls are TRBV19 and TRBJ2-1; TRBD2 agrees at 9 bases. The J segment lost 4 bases and the V segment lost 5 bases, leaving 6 bases of the junction unmatched. The CDR3 has 15 amino acids. Germline V gene lookup returns CDR1 LNHDA and CDR2 SQIVND (reference sequence). CDR3 coding DNA: TGTGCCAGTAGTCCGGCGGGACTAGCTTACAATGAGCAGTTCTTC. As protein: CASSPAGLAYNEQFF.

The chain is built from TRBV30 and TRBJ1-1; 8 nucleotides agree with TRBD1. The CDR3 totals 14 residues. V shed 2 bases and J 3 bases; nucleotides not matched to a gene: 5. Germline CDR1 is GTSNPN and CDR2 is SVGIG (reference sequence). CDR3 region: CAWSKGQVYTEAFF. As DNA, the CDR3 is TGTGCCTGGAGTAAGGGACAGGTCTACACTGAAGCTTTCTTT.

The chain carries TRBV5-4 and TRBJ2-1; 14 nucleotides align to TRBD2. The CDR3 sequence is 16 residues long. Losses at the gene ends were 4 bases for V and 4 bases for J; bases not matched to a gene: 4. Germline CDR1 SGHNT, CDR2 YYREEE (reference sequence). In nucleotides, the CDR3 is TGTGCCAGCAGCCCAGGGACTAGCGGGGGTTACAATGAGCAGTTCTTC. As protein: CASSPGTSGGYNEQFF.

Points on this clone: Distinct nucleotide sequences in the sample also encode this CDR3. This chain uses TRBV12-5 with TRBJ2-2, with D unresolved. The CDR3 runs 13 residues. Trimming pared 9 bases from V and 1 base from J, leaving 9 bases between. CDR1 is LGHNT and CDR2 is FRNRAP in the germline V gene. Here the CDR3 DNA reads TGTGCTAGCGGCTCCGGGAACACCGGGGAGCTGTTTTTT. Its protein product is CASGSGNTGELFF.

This clone was detected only once. This sequence joins TRBV7-2 and TRBJ2-2, with TRBD2 as a possible D gene (5 bases). Per the germline V gene, CDR1 is SGHTA and CDR2 is FQGNSA. V lost 6 bases, J lost 4 bases, and 18 bases lay in between. CDR3 size: 16 residues. The chain's CDR3 is CASSQHTLGSTGELFF. The CDR3 DNA follows: TGTGCCAGCAGTCAGCACACCTTAGGGAGCACCGGGGAGCTGTTTTTT.

The V and J genes are TRBV6-5 and TRBJ2-1; TRBD2 is a possible D gene (6 bases). V was trimmed by 4 bases and J by 3 bases, leaving 16 bases between them. The CDR3 contains 16 residues. CDR1 is MNHEY and CDR2 is SVGAGI in the germline V gene. CDR3 protein: CASSSPPGLIYNEQFF. The CDR3 DNA is TGTGCCAGCAGTTCACCGCCGGGACTTATCTACAATGAGCAGTTCTTC.

The chain recombines TRBV14 with TRBJ2-1, with D possibly TRBD2 on 6 matching bases. The length of the CDR3 is 20 residues. From germline, CDR1 is SGHDN and CDR2 FVKESK. Trimming took off 0 bases at V and 0 bases at J, with 21 bases between the two ends. The CDR3 sequence: CASSQEVVGEAHSSYNEQFF. CDR3 DNA: TGTGCCAGCAGCCAAGAAGTAGTCGGGGAGGCCCATAGCTCCTACAATGAGCAGTTCTTC.

The CDR3 here is CASSILGARNEQFF. Written as DNA, the CDR3 is TGTGCCAGTAGTATTTTGGGGGCGCGGAATGAGCAGTTCTTC. The chain couples TRBV19 to TRBJ2-1; a weak D match, TRBD1 (6 bases). This CDR3 contains 14 residues. The germline V and J ends were trimmed by 3 bases and 7 bases, with 13 bases remaining between them. CDR1 is LNHDA and CDR2 is SQIVND in the germline V gene (reference sequence).

Only one count was recorded for this clone. The chain is built from TRBV11-1 and TRBJ2-5; TRBD2 matches at 8 bases. Germline-derived CDR1 and CDR2 are SGHAT and FQDESV (reference sequence). The CDR3 covers 16 residues. V trimming: 1 base; J trimming: 1 base; junction bases outside the gene matches: 5. CDR3 in amino acids: CASSLGGSGTQETQYF. DNA of the CDR3: TGTGCCAGCAGCTTAGGGGGTAGCGGGACCCAAGAGACCCAGTACTTC.

The V gene is TRBV9, the J gene TRBJ2-6, with 8 positions matching TRBD1. The CDR3 runs 18 residues. The ends lost 2 bases at V and 0 bases at J; junction bases unmatched: 7. Germline-derived CDR1 and CDR2 are SGDLS and YYNGEE. Here the CDR3 reads CASSVRDRIISGANVLTF. The CDR3 region has the DNA TGTGCCAGCAGCGTGCGGGACAGGATTATCTCTGGGGCCAACGTCCTGACTTTC.

The chain carries TRBV19 and TRBJ2-2, with D possibly matching TRBD2 (6 bases). The CDR3 totals 15 residues. The germline V gene encodes CDR1 LNHDA and CDR2 SQIVND (reference sequence). V was clipped by 7 bases and J by 7 bases, with 19 bases between them. CDR3 DNA sequence: TGTGCCAGTACCCCGGGGCGGGAATGGGTCGGGGAGCTGTTTTTT. Translation: CASTPGREWVGELFF.

The chain uses TRBV6-5 and TRBJ2-7, with 11 bases that match TRBD1. The CDR3 is 15 residues long. After removal of 5 bases from V and 3 bases from J, the junction contained 6 bases not matched to a gene. In germline, CDR1 is MNHEY, CDR2 SVGAGI. The CDR3: CASSPPGTGGYEQYF. The CDR3 nucleotides read TGTGCCAGCAGTCCCCCCGGGACAGGGGGCTACGAGCAGTACTTC.

The CDR3 DNA sequence: TGTGCCAGTAGTCCATCGGGACAGGGGTCGGAGACCCAGTACTTC. This codes for CASSPSGQGSETQYF. The rearrangement links TRBV19 to TRBJ2-5, with 10 bases identical to TRBD1. Germline assignment: CDR1 LNHDA and CDR2 SQIVND (reference sequence). The CDR3 totals 15 residues. Trimming cost V 5 bases and J 5 bases; bases outside gene matches: 8.

The CDR3 sequence: CASSGEDTQSSYNEQFF. In DNA form, the CDR3 reads TGTGCCAGCAGCGGAGAGGACACCCAGAGCTCCTACAATGAGCAGTTCTTC. V and J are TRBV7-9 and TRBJ2-1, with D perhaps matching TRBD1 (5 bases). Germline CDR1 is SEHNR and CDR2 is FQNEAQ (reference sequence). Between the trimmed V and J ends, which lost 5 bases and 0 bases, there was a span of 17 bases. This CDR3 has 17 amino acids.

This clone was observed a few times. Within the sample, other DNA sequences also encode this same CDR3. This chain links TRBV6-4 with TRBJ1-1; the match to TRBD1 covers 7 bases. The CDR3 covers 13 residues. Germline V gives CDR1 MRHNA, CDR2 SNTAGT. J gave up 2 bases and V 6 bases, and 3 bases lay outside the gene matches. The CDR3 reads CASSRTGNTEAFF. The CDR3 DNA reads TGTGCCAGCAGCCGGACAGGAAACACTGAAGCTTTCTTT.

This chain joins TRBV7-8 and TRBJ1-6; D is unresolved. The V gene's germline CDR1 is SGHVS and CDR2 FQNEAQ. The CDR3 is made up of 11 amino acids. V was shortened by 5 bases and J by 14 bases, with 10 bases between the two germline ends. The CDR3 sequence: CASSLTRALHF. Here the CDR3 DNA reads TGTGCCAGCAGCCTCACAAGGGCCCTCCACTTT.

This clone was seen once. J is TRBJ1-2 and V is TRBV7-8; 7 bases agree with TRBD1. The germline CDR1 and CDR2 sequences are SGHVS and FQNEAQ. CDR3 length equals 14 residues. V shed 5 bases, J shed 4 bases, and the junction held 7 bases outside the gene matches. The CDR3 region is CASSPEGQVYGYTF. CDR3 DNA sequence: TGTGCCAGCAGCCCCGAAGGACAGGTCTATGGCTACACCTTC.

The rearrangement joins TRBV7-3 to TRBJ1-6; 8 nucleotides line up with TRBD1. The CDR3 loop spans 14 amino acids. Germline values: CDR1 SGHTA, CDR2 FQGTGA. Trimming cost V 8 bases and J 5 bases; bases outside gene matches: 5. The CDR3 region is CASARTGNNSPLHF. Here the CDR3 DNA reads TGTGCCAGCGCCCGGACAGGGAATAATTCACCCCTCCACTTT.

The V call is TRBV5-1, the J call TRBJ1-4; a weak D match, TRBD1 (5 bases). The CDR3 contains 14 residues. Trimming took off 0 bases at V and 6 bases at J, with 9 bases between the two ends. In germline, CDR1 is SGHRS, CDR2 YFSETQ. CDR3 coding DNA: TGCGCCAGCAGCTTGGAATCCAGGGATGAAAAACTGTTTTTT. Protein sequence: CASSLESRDEKLFF.

The chain is built from TRBV23-1 and TRBJ2-7, with a weak D call TRBD2 (5 bases). TRBV23-1 is an ORF; its function is uncertain. The CDR3 is 13 residues long. V was shortened by 7 bases and J by 3 bases, with 13 bases between the two germline ends. The CDR3 is CASTPLGVYEQYF. CDR3 DNA sequence: TGCGCCAGCACTCCCCTCGGGGTCTACGAGCAGTACTTC.

The J gene is TRBJ1-2, the V gene TRBV6-5; D is unclear. In germline, CDR1 is MNHEY, CDR2 SVGAGI. The CDR3 totals 14 residues. Trimming shortened V by 0 bases and J by 3 bases, and 8 bases separated the two germline ends. Here the CDR3 DNA reads TGTGCCAGCAGTTACTCGGATATCGACTATGGCTACACCTTC. As protein: CASSYSDIDYGYTF.

The J gene is TRBJ2-5, the V gene TRBV11-2; D is perhaps TRBD1 or TRBD2 (6 bases each). From germline, CDR1 is SGHAT and CDR2 FQNNGV. V was pared by 5 bases and J by 1 base, with 14 bases between. The CDR3 is 15 residues long. DNA for the CDR3: TGTGCCAGCAGCAGGGGGGACTTATCCCAAGAGACCCAGTACTTC. Encoded protein: CASSRGDLSQETQYF.